One and the same sample provided the 31 T cell receptor beta chains below, sequenced in a study of shared clonotypes between healthy human individuals. Clones were read by immunoSEQ multiplex PCR, and TCRdb kept only the in-frame ones, dropping some. The repertoire has some 2,000,000 clones, about 95% of them found once; the top ten carry about 1.1%. CD45RO negativity and positive selection for CCR7 defined naive CD8 cells, a population that excluded terminally differentiated effector memory CD45RA+ cells. The source material was naive CD8+ T cells sorted from blood. These receptor sequences come from a man younger than 35 in good health.

Turning to this clone: Other nucleotide sequences in the sample specify the same CDR3. The chain joins TRBV7-8 to TRBJ2-7, with 8 nucleotides matching TRBD1. Trimming removed 5 bases from V and 0 bases from J; junction bases left unmatched: 3. There are 14 residues in the CDR3. Germline V gives CDR1 SGHVS, CDR2 FQNEAQ. This CDR3 reads CASSPDRGSYEQYF. CDR3 DNA: TGTGCCAGCAGCCCCGACAGGGGCTCCTACGAGCAGTACTTC.

CDR3 region: CASSEWDSNQPQHF. The CDR3 nucleotides are TGTGCCAGCAGCGAGTGGGACAGCAATCAGCCCCAGCATTTT. This chain joins TRBV7-8 and TRBJ1-5, with a possible D match to TRBD1 (5 bases). The CDR3 has 14 amino acids. Trimming pared 5 bases from V and 1 base from J, leaving 9 bases between. Germline lookup yields CDR1 SGHVS and CDR2 FQNEAQ.

The chain combines TRBV4-2 with TRBJ1-1; D possibly corresponds to TRBD1 (5 bases). V lost 4 bases, J lost 8 bases, and 17 bases lay in between. In germline, CDR1 is LGHNA, CDR2 YNFKEQ. The CDR3 consists of 14 residues. CDR3 loop: CASSPLWGSGEAFF. In DNA form, the CDR3 reads TGTGCCAGCAGCCCCCTATGGGGGTCGGGCGAAGCTTTCTTT.

The chain is built from TRBV5-6 and TRBJ2-7; no clear D gene. This CDR3 region has 12 residues. Germline V gene sequence: CDR1 SGHDT, CDR2 YYEEEE. Trimming cost V 4 bases and J 6 bases, with 11 bases left between them. The CDR3 region is CASSPGGVEQYF. For the CDR3, the DNA is TGTGCCAGCAGCCCGGGTGGGGTCGAGCAGTACTTC.

A word on this clone: Other DNA sequences of this sample code for an identical CDR3. V gene TRBV27 combines with J gene TRBJ2-7; TRBD1 aligns across 7 bases. V shed 5 bases, J shed 2 bases, and the junction held 3 bases outside the gene matches. Germline lookup yields CDR1 MNHEY and CDR2 SMNVEV (reference sequence). The CDR3 runs 13 residues. The CDR3 sequence: CASSPTGTYEQYF. CDR3 coding DNA: TGTGCCAGCAGTCCGACAGGGACCTACGAGCAGTACTTC.

V is TRBV7-3 and J is TRBJ2-5; 7 nucleotides match TRBD2. V shed 5 bases, J shed 5 bases, and the junction held 11 bases outside the gene matches. This CDR3 contains 15 residues. CDR1 is SGHTA, CDR2 FQGTGA, per germline. DNA for the CDR3: TGTGCCAGCAGCCCAGCGGGACTTTCGGGGGAGACCCAGTACTTC. This sequence encodes CASSPAGLSGETQYF.

The chain links TRBV5-6 to TRBJ2-3, with 11 bases lining up with TRBD2. Germline values: CDR1 SGHDT, CDR2 YYEEEE. The CDR3 has 15 residues. Trimming at V came to 4 bases and at J to 5 bases, leaving 6 bases not matched to a gene. The CDR3 is CASSQLAGVEDTQYF. The CDR3 bases are TGTGCCAGCAGCCAACTAGCGGGAGTTGAAGATACGCAGTATTTT.

The V gene is TRBV28, the J gene TRBJ2-3, with 7 bases aligning to TRBD2. Germline V CDR1 and CDR2: MDHEN, SYDVKM. Unmatched junction bases numbered 6, after V lost 3 bases and J lost 9 bases. The CDR3 consists of 13 residues. The CDR3 is CASSFRRGGTQYF. The CDR3 DNA is TGTGCCAGCAGTTTCAGGAGGGGAGGGACGCAGTATTTT.

The gene calls are TRBV15 and TRBJ2-1; no clear D gene. Germline CDR1 LNHNV, CDR2 YYDKDF (reference sequence). The V end was cut by 8 bases, the J end by 2 bases, with 10 bases between. This CDR3 is 13 amino acids long. The CDR3 bases are TGTGCCACCTCAACCCGGACCTACAATGAGCAGTTCTTC. This sequence encodes CATSTRTYNEQFF.

The chain uses TRBV2 and TRBJ2-7, with 8 bases identical to TRBD2. CDR3 length equals 14 residues. The J segment lost 5 bases and the V segment lost 7 bases, leaving 10 bases of the junction unmatched. Germline V CDR1 and CDR2: SNHLY, FYNNEI. The CDR3 DNA reads as TGTGCCAGCAAACTAAAGCGGGAGCTGAACGAGCAGTACTTC. Translation gives CASKLKRELNEQYF.

The chain carries TRBV27 and TRBJ2-7; 10 bases map to TRBD1. J lost 5 bases, V lost 3 bases, and 7 bases had no gene match. This CDR3 region has 15 residues. Germline loops: CDR1 MNHEY, CDR2 SMNVEV (reference sequence). CDR3 sequence reads: CASSFRQGARDEQYF. Here the CDR3 DNA reads TGTGCCAGCAGTTTCAGACAGGGGGCTCGGGACGAGCAGTACTTC.

The V call is TRBV6-1, the J call TRBJ1-2; maybe TRBD1 (5 bases). CDR3 length equals 17 residues. Germline loops: CDR1 MNHNS, CDR2 SASEGT. Trimming stripped 4 bases from V and 4 bases from J, with 22 bases between. The CDR3 spells CASSAGEVAYFPYGYTF. CDR3 bases: TGTGCCAGCAGTGCGGGGGAAGTAGCCTATTTCCCCTATGGCTACACCTTC.

Worth noting for this clone: The same CDR3 arises from other DNA sequences in this sample as well. The chain uses TRBV4-1 and TRBJ2-7; D unclear. This CDR3 is built from 13 residues. Germline values: CDR1 MGHRA, CDR2 YSYEKL. V shed 1 base and J shed 3 bases, with 7 bases lying between them. The CDR3 sequence is CASSQVEFYEQYF. The CDR3 nucleotides are TGCGCCAGCAGCCAAGTTGAATTCTACGAGCAGTACTTC.

This clone occurred once. V is TRBV27 and J is TRBJ2-1, with D perhaps TRBD1 or TRBD2 (6 bases each). There are 16 residues in the CDR3. V lost 2 bases and J lost 1, with 12 bases in between. From germline, CDR1 is MNHEY and CDR2 SMNVEV (reference sequence). CDR3 nucleotide sequence: TGTGCCAGCAGTTTAGAGGGGGGCCATTCCTACAATGAGCAGTTCTTC. Translated: CASSLEGGHSYNEQFF.

The CDR3 is CASSAGPDSGKETQYF. The DNA for the CDR3 is TGTGCCAGCAGCGCCGGACCTGATAGCGGGAAGGAGACCCAGTACTTC. J is TRBJ2-5 and V is TRBV7-6; 8 bases are shared with TRBD2. V lost 5 bases and J lost 5; bases outside the gene matches: 13. The germline V gene encodes CDR1 SGHVS and CDR2 FNYEAQ. The CDR3 totals 16 residues.

V is TRBV30 and J is TRBJ1-1; D is perhaps TRBD1 (5 bases). CDR1 GTSNPN and CDR2 SVGIG come from the germline V gene (reference sequence). The V gene lost 2 bases and the J gene lost 11 bases, with 12 bases spanning the gap. This CDR3 has 11 residues. This CDR3 is CAWSRGRGAFF. The DNA for the CDR3 is TGTGCCTGGAGTAGAGGGCGGGGGGCTTTCTTT. Variable domain in full (rest from reference TRBV30 and TRBJ1-1): SQTIHQWPATLVQPVGSPLSLECTVEGTSNPNLYWYRQAAGRGLQLLFYSVGIGQISSEVPQNLSASRPQDRQFILSSKKLLLSDSGFYLCAWSRGRGAFFGQGTRLTVV.

The chain carries TRBV29-1 and TRBJ1-2; maybe TRBD1 (5 bases). The germline V gene has CDR1 SQVTM and CDR2 ANQGSEA. This CDR3 has 16 amino acids. The V end lost 0 bases, the J end lost 4 bases, and 18 bases lay between the germline ends. CDR3 nucleotide sequence: TGCAGCGTTGAAGATCACCCGGGCCCAGGGAGCTATGGCTACACCTTC. Amino acid sequence: CSVEDHPGPGSYGYTF.

V usage is TRBV7-9 and J usage is TRBJ2-3; TRBD2 matches at 8 bases. Losses at the gene ends were 5 bases for V and 1 base for J; bases not matched to a gene: 11. Germline-derived CDR1 and CDR2 are SEHNR and FQNEAQ (reference sequence). The CDR3 has 17 amino acids. The CDR3 nucleotides are TGTGCCAGCAGCCAGTTCGTGATAGCGGGGCGCACAGATACGCAGTATTTT. Protein: CASSQFVIAGRTDTQYF.

This clone was detected only once. V usage is TRBV6-6 and J usage is TRBJ1-2; D gene unclear. This CDR3 contains 15 residues. The germline gives CDR1 MNHNY, CDR2 SVGAGI (reference sequence). With 0 bases removed from V and 1 base from J, the gap between germline ends came to 9 bases. The CDR3 region is CASSYSGRVNYGYTF. The CDR3 DNA follows: TGTGCCAGCAGTTACTCGGGTCGGGTTAACTATGGCTACACCTTC.

The CDR3 loop is CASSPRQESTGELFF. The CDR3 DNA is TGTGCCAGTAGTCCAAGGCAGGAAAGCACCGGGGAGCTGTTTTTT. This chain links TRBV19 with TRBJ2-2; D unclear. This CDR3 has 15 residues. The germline V and J ends were trimmed by 5 bases and 4 bases, with 14 bases remaining between them. CDR1 is LNHDA and CDR2 is SQIVND in the germline V gene (reference sequence).

This chain uses TRBV9 with TRBJ2-7; D may correspond to TRBD1 or TRBD2 (5 bases each). V was clipped by 3 bases and J by 7 bases, with 17 bases between them. From germline, CDR1 is SGDLS and CDR2 YYNGEE. The CDR3 loop spans 14 amino acids. The CDR3 DNA reads TGTGCCAGCAGCGGACCCCGGGACGGCTGGGAGCAGTACTTC. Amino acids: CASSGPRDGWEQYF.

The chain is built from TRBV10-3 and TRBJ1-1; D is possibly TRBD1 (5 bases). The CDR3 consists of 13 residues. Germline CDR1 reads ENHRY; CDR2 reads SYGVKD. V lost 3 bases and J lost 11, with 16 bases in between. CDR3 sequence reads: CAISEGLRGQAFF. For the CDR3, the DNA is TGTGCCATCAGTGAAGGTCTTAGGGGCCAGGCTTTCTTT.

This chain joins TRBV12-5 and TRBJ2-5; D unclear. Germline lookup yields CDR1 LGHNT and CDR2 FRNRAP. The CDR3 is 10 amino acids. V shed 6 bases and J shed 5 bases, with 4 bases lying between them. In DNA, the CDR3 is TGTGCTAGTGGGCCGGAGACCCAGTACTTC. Encoded protein: CASGPETQYF.

The J gene is TRBJ1-2, the V gene TRBV27; 10 bases agree with TRBD1. V lost 3 bases to trimming and J lost 8 bases; unmatched junction nucleotides: 9. The CDR3 has 15 residues. Germline V gene sequence: CDR1 MNHEY, CDR2 SMNVEV (reference sequence). The CDR3 region is CASSFGFGTGDGYTF. CDR3 nucleotide sequence: TGTGCCAGCAGTTTTGGGTTCGGGACAGGGGACGGCTACACCTTC.

V is TRBV19 and J is TRBJ2-7; TRBD1 matches 8 bases. This CDR3 comprises 14 residues. The germline CDR1 and CDR2 sequences are LNHDA and SQIVND (reference sequence). V lost 10 bases to trimming and J lost 0 bases; unmatched junction nucleotides: 8. CDR3 sequence reads: CATARTGPSYEQYF. Here the CDR3 DNA reads TGTGCCACCGCCCGGACAGGGCCCTCCTACGAGCAGTACTTC.

Concerning this clone: The sample carries other DNA sequences with the same CDR3. The rearrangement uses TRBV5-6 and TRBJ2-7; tentative D call: TRBD2 (6 bases). CDR3 size: 13 residues. The V gene lost 3 bases and the J gene lost 0 bases, with 7 bases spanning the gap. Germline V gene lookup returns CDR1 SGHDT and CDR2 YYEEEE. The CDR3 sequence is CASSWDSSYEQYF. CDR3 sequence (DNA): TGTGCCAGCAGCTGGGACTCCTCCTACGAGCAGTACTTC.

In this sample, this clone turned up a few times. The same CDR3 also results from other DNA sequences found in this sample. V usage is TRBV4-1 and J usage is TRBJ2-7, with D perhaps TRBD1 or TRBD2 (5 bases each). Trimming removed 4 bases from V and 0 bases from J, with 7 bases in between. This CDR3 region has 13 residues. Germline V gene data show CDR1 as MGHRA and CDR2 as YSYEKL. The CDR3 protein is CASSPGSSYEQYF. For the CDR3, the DNA is TGCGCCAGCAGCCCAGGGAGCTCCTACGAGCAGTACTTC.

The chain uses TRBV5-6 and TRBJ2-3; D remains ambiguous. Between the trimmed V and J ends, which lost 4 bases and 0 bases, there was a span of 9 bases. Germline lookup yields CDR1 SGHDT and CDR2 YYEEEE. The CDR3 is 14 amino acids. The CDR3 here is CASSPETSTDTQYF. The DNA for the CDR3 is TGTGCCAGCAGCCCTGAAACTAGCACAGATACGCAGTATTTT.

This sequence joins TRBV7-9 and TRBJ2-7; 13 bases agree with TRBD2. The CDR3 is 16 residues long. J lost 0 bases, V lost 4 bases, and 3 bases had no gene match. Germline CDR1 is SEHNR and CDR2 is FQNEAQ (reference sequence). DNA of the CDR3: TGTGCCAGCAGCTCCGGGACTAGCGGGAACTCCTACGAGCAGTACTTC. Amino acid sequence: CASSSGTSGNSYEQYF. The full variable domain, rest sourced from reference TRBV7-9 and TRBJ2-7, is DTGVSQNPRHKITKRGQNVTFRCDPISEHNRLYWYRQTLGQGPEFLTYFQNEAQLEKSRLLSDRFSAERPKGSFSTLEIQRTEQGDSAMYLCASSSGTSGNSYEQYFGPGTRLTVT.

The V gene is TRBV6-5, the J gene TRBJ2-7; D ambiguous. There are 14 residues in the CDR3. CDR1 is MNHEY, CDR2 SVGAGI, per germline. Trimming removed 5 bases from V and 3 bases from J, with 14 bases in between. The CDR3 region has the DNA TGTGCCAGCAGTCCTCAGAGTTTAGACTACGAGCAGTACTTC. Protein sequence: CASSPQSLDYEQYF.

This chain uses TRBV30 with TRBJ1-1; D call uncertain. The V end lost 4 bases, the J end lost 6 bases, and 9 bases lay between the germline ends. This CDR3 region has 11 residues. Germline values: CDR1 GTSNPN, CDR2 SVGIG (reference sequence). CDR3 protein: CAWTRVAEAFF. The CDR3 DNA is TGTGCCTGGACTCGAGTTGCTGAAGCTTTCTTT. Full variable domain (rest looked up from reference TRBV30 and TRBJ1-1): SQTIHQWPATLVQPVGSPLSLECTVEGTSNPNLYWYRQAAGRGLQLLFYSVGIGQISSEVPQNLSASRPQDRQFILSSKKLLLSDSGFYLCAWTRVAEAFFGQGTRLTVV.